This TCR beta chain was obtained from a study of cytomegalovirus exposure and HLA in healthy donors. General study findings and limits: 16,951 TCR beta sequences were associated with HLA alleles at 0.05 false discovery rate in a later analysis. Productive rates of about 87% or about 30% were seen for most TCR beta V segments in an earlier analysis. With later analysis, a missense DCLRE1C variant became linked to TCR beta V- and J-gene trimming.

Primers included in the PCR were 60 Vbeta and 13 Jbeta primers. The protocol was immunoSEQ multiplex PCR, while the TCRdb copy is restricted to in-frame clones and leaves out a portion. This table has 120,000 or so clones, around 69% appearing once. The CDR3 runs 15 residues. Germline V gene sequence: CDR1 SNHLY, CDR2 FYNNEI. J lost 4 bases, V lost 1 base, and 3 bases had no gene match. Comment on this clone: Its antigen is not identified.

The chain carries TRBV2 and TRBJ2-2, with TRBD2 identical over 7 bases. Material for sequencing was PBMCs. The receptor was derived from a woman aged 40 to 50 in good health and CMV-seropositive. This chain's CDR3 is CASSEVIAGTGELFF. The CDR3 bases are TGTGCCAGCAGTGAAGTAATAGCGGGCACCGGGGAGCTGTTTTTT.